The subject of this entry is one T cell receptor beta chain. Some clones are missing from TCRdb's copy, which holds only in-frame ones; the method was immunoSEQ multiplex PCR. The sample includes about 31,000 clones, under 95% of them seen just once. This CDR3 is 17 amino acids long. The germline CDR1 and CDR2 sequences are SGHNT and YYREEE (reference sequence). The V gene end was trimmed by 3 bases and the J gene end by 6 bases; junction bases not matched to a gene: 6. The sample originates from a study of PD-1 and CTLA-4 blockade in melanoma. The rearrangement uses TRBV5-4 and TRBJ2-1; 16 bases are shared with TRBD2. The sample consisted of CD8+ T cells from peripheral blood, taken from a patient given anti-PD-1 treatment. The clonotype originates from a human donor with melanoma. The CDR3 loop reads CASSSGLAGGYFNEQFF. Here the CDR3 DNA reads TGTGCCAGCAGCTCGGGACTAGCGGGAGGGTATTTCAATGAGCAGTTCTTC.